The 2 T cell receptor beta chains presented below share a single source sample, sequenced in a study of radiotherapy plus CTLA-4 blockade in lung cancer. The repertoire was sequenced with immunoSEQ multiplex PCR; TCRdb's copy has only in-frame clones and lacks some. This sample has 40,000 to 45,000 clones, with roughly four fifths found just once. Sequenced material: peripheral blood, taken from a patient treated with radiotherapy plus ipilimumab. These receptors came from a human donor with non-small cell lung cancer whose response to radiotherapy plus ipilimumab could not be evaluated.

J is TRBJ1-4 and V is TRBV18; D perhaps matches TRBD1 (5 bases). The CDR3 is made up of 16 amino acids. Per the germline V gene, CDR1 is KGHSH and CDR2 is LQKENI. V was clipped by 6 bases and J by 2 bases, with 16 bases between them. The CDR3 sequence is CASSLGRAGTNEKLFF. The CDR3 nucleotides are TGTGCCAGCTCCCTAGGCAGGGCAGGCACTAATGAAAAACTGTTTTTT.

The rearrangement joins TRBV2 to TRBJ2-2; TRBD2 is a possible D gene (5 bases). Trimming removed 8 bases at V and 0 bases at J, with 13 bases between. This CDR3 comprises 15 residues. The germline CDR1 and CDR2 sequences are SNHLY and FYNNEI. CDR3 DNA sequence: TGTGCCAGCGGTCGGGGTGGCGCGAACACCGGGGAGCTGTTTTTT. Its translation: CASGRGGANTGELFF.